The 24 T cell receptor beta chains given below trace back to one sample, sequenced in a study of Tregs in tolerant kidney transplant recipients. The nonmyeloablative bone marrow transplants came from related graft donors, with transient mixed chimerism. Repertoires were generated with immunoSEQ multiplex PCR, while TCRdb's copy carries only in-frame clones and drops some. The sample has 75,000 to 100,000 clones; 80% to 95% are singletons. This material consisted of CD4+ T cells from blood (PBMCs), taken 12 months after the transplant. These receptors came from a human patient who received a combined kidney and bone marrow transplant. Some T cells may be transferred from the graft donor.

CDR3 sequence (DNA): TGTGCCAGCACGGCTGGGACAGGGGGTGTCACCGGGGAGCTGTTTTTT. It is translated as CASTAGTGGVTGELFF. This chain connects TRBV2 to TRBJ2-2, with 11 nucleotides matching TRBD1. Germline V lookup: CDR1 SNHLY, CDR2 FYNNEI. V shed 7 bases, J shed 4 bases, and the junction held 8 bases outside the gene matches. The CDR3 runs to 16 residues.

As for this clone: At one end, the junction sequence differs from germline, possibly due to a read error. The genes are TRBV9 and TRBJ2-3; 7 bases line up with TRBD2. Germline loops: CDR1 SGDLS, CDR2 YYNGEE. CDR3 length: 14 amino acids. The CDR3 DNA reads TGTGTCAGCAGCGTAGCTTCGGGGGGAGATACGCAGTATTTT. This encodes CVSSVASGGDTQYF. Filled out from reference TRBV9 and TRBJ2-3, the complete variable domain reads DSGVTQTPKHLITATGQRVTLRCSPRSGDLSVYWYQQSLDQGLQFLIQYYNGEERAKGNILERFSAQQFPDLHSELNLSSLELGDSALYFCVSSVASGGDTQYFGPGTRLTVL.

Concerning this clone itself: One end of the junction is discordant with germline, which a read error may explain. This CDR3 is also generated by other DNA sequences in the sample. The gene calls are TRBV4-2 and TRBJ1-6, with D perhaps TRBD1 (6 bases). Per the germline V gene, CDR1 is LGHNA and CDR2 is YNFKEQ. The CDR3 is 17 residues long. Here the CDR3 reads CASSHLYSRDTDSPLHF. CDR3 DNA: TGTGCCAGCAGCCACCTCTATTCCCGGGACACCGATTCCCCCCTCCACTTT.

The V and J genes are TRBV15 and TRBJ1-5; D possibly corresponds to TRBD1 (6 bases). Germline CDR1 LNHNV, CDR2 YYDKDF (reference sequence). CDR3 length: 15 residues. V lost 2 bases and J lost 1, with 9 bases in between. The CDR3 spells CATSRLDRSNQPQHF. The CDR3 bases are TGTGCCACCAGCAGACTAGACAGGAGCAATCAGCCCCAGCATTTT.

The chain is built from TRBV19 and TRBJ2-2; 8 bases are shared with TRBD1. The CDR3 covers 18 residues. CDR1 and CDR2 (germline): LNHDA, SQIVND (reference sequence). After removal of 3 bases from V and 6 bases from J, the junction contained 15 bases not matched to a gene. The CDR3 protein is CASSIGLRIQGAAGELFF. In DNA, the CDR3 is TGTGCCAGTAGTATTGGTTTGAGAATCCAGGGGGCTGCCGGGGAGCTGTTTTTT.

This clone has just one count. Germline and junction disagree at one end, which may indicate a read error. The sample holds other DNA sequences that translate to the same CDR3. The rearrangement links TRBV6-6 to TRBJ1-6, with 7 bases fitting TRBD1. The germline V gene encodes CDR1 MNHNY and CDR2 SVGAGI (reference sequence). This CDR3 is 13 amino acids long. The CDR3 spells CASTGGNNSPLHF. The CDR3 coding sequence is TGTGCCAGCACAGGGGGGAATAATTCCCCCCTCCACTTT.

V and J are TRBV7-9 and TRBJ2-7, with 11 bases lining up with TRBD1. This CDR3 is 15 amino acids long. The J segment lost 7 bases and the V segment lost 0 bases, leaving 5 bases of the junction unmatched. Looked up from germline, CDR1 is SEHNR and CDR2 is FQNEAQ (reference sequence). This CDR3 is CASSLATGTGGEQYF. CDR3 in DNA: TGTGCCAGCAGCTTAGCGACCGGGACAGGGGGTGAGCAGTACTTC.

The genes are TRBV12-2 and TRBJ2-1; the tabulated D call, TRBD2, remains unverified against the DNA. TRBV12-2 is deemed a pseudogene. The CDR3 contains 16 residues. In DNA, the CDR3 is TGTGCAAGTCGCTTCGCACTAGGGCGTTGGTACAATGAGCAGTTCTTC. It yields the protein CASRFALGRWYNEQFF.

V usage is TRBV19 and J usage is TRBJ2-3; the match to TRBD2 covers 7 bases. The trim removed 5 bases at V and 6 bases at J, leaving 5 bases unmatched. CDR3 length: 13 amino acids. Germline V CDR1 and CDR2: LNHDA, SQIVND (reference sequence). Here the CDR3 DNA reads TGTGCCAGTAGTCAGGGAGGGGCTGATACGCAGTATTTT. Its translation: CASSQGGADTQYF.

The rearrangement joins TRBV18 to TRBJ2-7, with 9 positions matching TRBD1. CDR1 KGHSH and CDR2 LQKENI come from the germline V gene. This CDR3 region has 15 residues. With V trimmed by 4 bases and J by 4 bases, 8 bases remained unmatched. CDR3 DNA: TGTGCCAGCTCACTCCGGGCGGGACAGGGATACGAGCAGTACTTC. Amino acid sequence: CASSLRAGQGYEQYF.

The CDR3 nucleotides are TGCGCCAGCAGTGAGTTGACAGGGGACTATGGCTACACCTTC. Translation: CASSELTGDYGYTF. V usage is TRBV10-2 and J usage is TRBJ1-2, with 8 bases matching TRBD1. The CDR3 is 14 amino acids. V shed 1 base and J 3 bases; nucleotides not matched to a gene: 1. In germline, CDR1 is WSHSY, CDR2 SAAADI.

The J gene is TRBJ1-2, the V gene TRBV7-2; D gene ambiguous. The CDR3 has 16 residues. V was pared by 3 bases and J by 3 bases, with 17 bases between. CDR1 is SGHTA, CDR2 FQGNSA, per germline. The CDR3 is CASSLMAVVFDYGYTF. CDR3 in DNA: TGTGCCAGCAGCTTGATGGCAGTCGTGTTCGACTATGGCTACACCTTC.

The CDR3 sequence is CASSVMGQGETQYF. The DNA for the CDR3 is TGTGCCAGCAGCGTTATGGGACAGGGAGAGACCCAGTACTTC. This sequence joins TRBV9 and TRBJ2-5, with 9 bases lining up with TRBD1. The V and J ends lost 2 bases and 4 bases, in that order; junction bases with no gene match: 3. CDR3 length equals 14 residues. Per the germline V gene, CDR1 is SGDLS and CDR2 is YYNGEE.

The chain joins TRBV18 to TRBJ2-7; 9 bases map to TRBD2. V lost 1 base and J lost 3; bases outside the gene matches: 7. This CDR3 is built from 16 residues. The germline CDR1 and CDR2 sequences are KGHSH and LQKENI. CDR3 nucleotides: TGTGCCAGCTCACCACGGTCTAGCGGGGCCTACTACGAGCAGTACTTC. It codes for CASSPRSSGAYYEQYF.

Concerning this clone itself: This same CDR3 is encoded by further DNA sequences in the sample. This sequence joins TRBV6-5 and TRBJ1-6, with TRBD1 matching 9 bases. Germline V lookup: CDR1 MNHEY, CDR2 SVGAGI. V dropped 7 bases and J dropped 8; count of bases not matched to a gene: 3. CDR3 length equals 13 residues. Here the CDR3 DNA reads TGTGCCAGCACCCGACAGGGGGATTCACCCCTCCACTTT. This sequence encodes CASTRQGDSPLHF.

The chain has TRBV5-4 and TRBJ2-1; a weak D match, TRBD2 (5 bases). CDR1 is SGHNT, CDR2 YYREEE, per germline (reference sequence). The V end was cut by 0 bases, the J end by 10 bases, with 14 bases between. The CDR3 consists of 14 residues. The CDR3 spells CASSLGYMGEEQFF. CDR3 nucleotide sequence: TGTGCCAGCAGCTTGGGGTACATGGGAGAGGAGCAGTTCTTC.

V gene TRBV30 combines with J gene TRBJ1-4; D remains unclear. Germline CDR1 and CDR2: GTSNPN and SVGIG (reference sequence). This CDR3 spans 14 amino acids. Trimming took off 3 bases at V and 4 bases at J, with 12 bases between the two ends. The CDR3 here is CAWREGLYNEKLFF. DNA of the CDR3: TGTGCCTGGAGAGAAGGACTGTATAATGAAAAACTGTTTTTT.

The chain combines TRBV5-1 with TRBJ1-3, with 12 nucleotides matching TRBD1. The CDR3 consists of 16 residues. Per germline, CDR1 SGHRS and CDR2 YFSETQ. V shed 4 bases and J 4 bases; nucleotides not matched to a gene: 6. The DNA for the CDR3 is TGCGCCAGCAGCCTGGGGACAGGGGGCTTAGGAAACACCATATATTTT. Its protein is CASSLGTGGLGNTIYF.

The rearrangement joins TRBV2 to TRBJ2-2; 7 bases match TRBD1. V lost 5 bases and J lost 5; bases outside the gene matches: 8. Germline V gene lookup returns CDR1 SNHLY and CDR2 FYNNEI. The CDR3 spans 15 residues. Here the CDR3 reads CASSNQRGRTGELFF. CDR3 coding DNA: TGTGCCAGCAGTAACCAAAGGGGGCGGACCGGGGAGCTGTTTTTT.

V usage is TRBV7-2 and J usage is TRBJ1-5, with D unresolved. Germline V gene data show CDR1 as SGHTA and CDR2 as FQGNSA. The V end lost 1 base, the J end lost 1 base, and 11 bases lay between the germline ends. The CDR3 has 16 residues. CDR3 nucleotide sequence: TGTGCCAGCAGCTTAGTGGGCAGTTCCAGCAATCAGCCCCAGCATTTT. Encoded protein: CASSLVGSSSNQPQHF.

Worth noting for this clone: This specimen includes other DNA sequences encoding the same CDR3. V usage is TRBV5-1 and J usage is TRBJ2-1; 11 positions agree with TRBD2. The CDR3 loop spans 15 amino acids. Germline CDR1 SGHRS, CDR2 YFSETQ. V gave up 0 bases and J gave up 4 bases; unmatched junction bases: 0. Here the CDR3 reads CASSLGLAGYNEQFF. Written as DNA, the CDR3 is TGCGCCAGCAGCTTGGGACTAGCGGGATACAATGAGCAGTTCTTC.

The chain is built from TRBV7-2 and TRBJ2-7, with D unclear. Trimming cost V 1 base and J 10 bases, with 11 bases left between them. There are 12 residues in the CDR3. Germline CDR1 reads SGHTA; CDR2 reads FQGNSA. The CDR3 loop reads CASSLGWALQYF. Written as DNA, the CDR3 is TGTGCCAGCAGCTTAGGCTGGGCCCTTCAGTACTTC.

This chain links TRBV6-1 with TRBJ1-1; 7 bases line up with TRBD1. The CDR3 has 13 residues. Germline CDR1 and CDR2: MNHNS and SASEGT. V lost 6 bases to trimming and J lost 7 bases; unmatched junction nucleotides: 8. CDR3 loop: CASSDRARGEAFF. Written as DNA, the CDR3 is TGTGCCAGCAGCGACAGGGCGCGGGGTGAAGCTTTCTTT.

This chain uses TRBV18 with TRBJ1-2; no definite D call. Trimming took off 0 bases at V and 6 bases at J, with 8 bases between the two ends. This CDR3 has 13 residues. Germline V gene data show CDR1 as KGHSH and CDR2 as LQKENI. The CDR3 DNA sequence: TGTGCCAGCTCACCACCGAGGGTTGATGGCTACACCTTC. Encoded protein: CASSPPRVDGYTF.